The source of this TCR beta chain is a study of Ad26.COV2.S vaccination and SARS-CoV-2 variants. Study information: The donor belonged to the COV1001 Ad26.COV2.S trial arm. Recipients of Ad26.COV2.S got it intramuscularly, once or twice 56 days apart. Notes on the study in general: Substantial post-vaccination breadth of spike-specific CD8+ and CD4+ T cell responses was reported. Vaccine recipients and placebo recipients showed similar non-spike TCR breadth.

Clones were read by immunoSEQ multiplex PCR, and TCRdb kept only the in-frame ones, dropping some. The sample lists about 680,000 clones; around 90% were seen once. To note about this clone: The antigen remains unidentified.

The CDR3 contains 14 residues. Germline CDR1 LNHDA, CDR2 SQIVND (reference sequence). V lost 6 bases and J 4 bases, leaving 15 bases between the germline ends. Treatment indicated: about 20 received Ad26.COV2.S at low or high dose, single or two shots; 5 received placebo; per-sample allocation not given. On day 63 after the first injection, vaccine and placebo recipients gave samples. This sequence originates from a person between 18 and 59 years old who received the Ad26.COV2.S COVID-19 vaccine or a placebo. This rearrangement joins TRBV19 to TRBJ2-5, with D perhaps TRBD2 (5 bases). Sequenced material: peripheral blood, taken in a trial of Ad26.COV2.S vaccine versus placebo. The CDR3 is CASRLAGRGETQYF. The CDR3 coding sequence is TGTGCCAGTAGATTGGCGGGTCGAGGAGAGACCCAGTACTTC.